This TCR beta chain appears in the sequencing data of a study of cytomegalovirus exposure and HLA in healthy donors (dated by TCRdb to 2016 to 2017). A note on the overall study: An earlier analysis of roughly 570 of the donors reported 250 to 350 Gb of sequence data and approximately 120 million unique TCR beta sequences obtained from approximately 180 million T cells. The later analysis used no new phenotypic data to find candidate immune exposures, relying instead on TCR beta sequences and their occurrence across donors. Roughly 300 gigabases of sequencing data and tens of millions of unique TCR sequences made up an early release that covered over 550 HLA-typed donors. Donor age, sex, ethnicity and CMV serostatus were compiled alongside the repertoire data. Genome-wide SNP genotypes for about three fifths of the roughly 670 donors were used in a later genetic analysis, which treated that subset as a discovery cohort. To predict cytomegalovirus infection status, the study combined high-throughput TCR immunosequencing, statistical association of individual TCRs with disease status, and machine learning. HLA typing included class I and class II loci at four-digit resolution. Every repertoire in the discovery cohort had been generated on one and the same sequencing platform. The study aimed to test whether signatures of past pathogen exposure could be identified by cataloging public T cell receptors. The T cell repertoires of under 700 subjects were profiled by immunosequencing and related to cytomegalovirus serostatus. A separate validation cohort of approximately 130 different subjects was used in addition to the roughly 640-subject first cohort. An earlier analysis of around 640 of the donors used high-throughput TCR beta sequencing to judge whether each TCR beta V gene segment behaved as functional or pseudogenic. The genetic ancestry cluster associated with self-reported Caucasian donors included around four fifths of the approximately 430 genotyped donors. Typing coverage differed by locus: A, B, C, DRB1 and DQB1 were typed in about 620-630 donors, DQA1 in 522, DPA1 in approximately 600, and DPB1 in 400 to 480. Five DR-DQ haplotypes were treated as single units for association and clustering because of strong linkage in the cohort. A later analysis re-analyzed previously published TCR beta repertoires from roughly 630 donors and added high-resolution HLA genotyping to study TCR occurrence patterns. On average, roughly 200,000 unique TCR beta nucleotide sequences were sequenced per donor among several hundred genotyped donors of the cohort, with about 17% of those sequences being non-productive.

The cohort comprised 670 or so healthy bone marrow donors. Cohort members were all nominally healthy when sampled, although unrecorded immune exposures were likely present. The donor was CMV seronegative and belonged to the group of more than 300 seronegative cohort members. Each donor provided a peripheral blood sample, and peripheral blood mononuclear cells were used for TCR beta sequencing. Genomic DNA was extracted from the blood cell samples with the Qiagen DNeasy Blood Extraction Kit. Libraries were made using the immunoSEQ multiplex PCR assay. For the multiplex PCR, a mixture combining 60 forward primers for TCR Vbeta segments and 13 reverse primers for TCR Jbeta segments was used. Amplification of the CDR3 region of rearranged TCR beta genes was performed with a multiplex PCR assay on genomic DNA. On the Illumina HiSeq System, the amplified TCR beta libraries were sequenced as 87-base-pair reads. As for the original processing: A later analysis tallied 70 million to 100 million unique TCR beta chains across the 666 repertoires, and about 10 million of those chains were shared by two or more donors. A nearest-neighbor algorithm error-corrected the raw reads and collapsed the reads into unique sequences, merging closely related sequences to remove PCR and sequencing errors. To assign V, D and J gene segments, CDR3 sequences were aligned to IMGT reference sequences. For a sequence to be retained, at least a six-nucleotide match to both a V gene segment and a J gene segment was required. Rearrangements were classified as productive when the CDR3 lacked stop codons and remained in frame with V and J, and all other rearrangements were classified as non-productive. Following IMGT convention, CDR3 was defined as the stretch from the second conserved V-encoded cysteine up to the conserved J-encoded phenylalanine. The earlier analysis of about 530 of the donors excluded any sequence lacking an unambiguous match to a single V gene segment. In an earlier analysis of several hundred of the donors, a V segment was called functional when productive rearrangements were above 56.7%, and segregating when the standard deviation between donors exceeded 5%. A statistical classification framework was built for diagnosing cytomegalovirus status from the catalog of TCR beta chain sequences. In a later analysis, TCR nucleotide sequences were compared against IMGT/GENE-DB human TR gene sequences so that V and J genes could be assigned. In a later analysis, CDR3 sequences and most-parsimonious VDJ recombination scenarios were assigned using the TCRdist pipeline. In a later analysis, each TCR beta chain was defined by its CDR3 amino acid sequence together with its V-gene family, and reads lacking a unique V-gene family were excluded. As a way to deal with suspected cross-contamination and a sequencing artifact, a later analysis dropped more than 500 nucleotide sequences that were highly shared and had low generation probability. In a later analysis, a clonal expansion index was calculated for each public chain from normalized within-repertoire ranks of inferred template counts. In a later analysis, generation probabilities were computed with a VDJ recombination model fitted to out-of-frame rearrangements, and the resulting probabilities were checked against IGoR. In a later analysis, TCR-TCR, TCR-HLA and TCR-CMV co-occurrence was scored with hypergeometric tests, and a repertoire-size bias correction was applied to TCR pairs. In a later analysis, false discovery rates were estimated by permuting HLA or CMV assignments 20 times. A later analysis grouped co-occurring TCRs with DBSCAN, adding TCRdist sequence similarity when clustering within HLA-allele-positive subsets. Co-occurrence clustering excluded repertoires with fewer than 30,000 or more than 120,000 public chains, plus five with anomalous nucleotide sharing. TCRdb obtained this table from immuneACCESS and retained in-frame rearrangements with V and J assigned. These tables miss some clones; where compared with another copy, unresolved V genes account for less than half of the shortfall, and the remainder is unexplained. The D gene and trimming were derived from the DNA, and the V and J assignments and clone size from that table. The sample table holds approximately 150,000 clones, of which around 70% were seen once. 2.1% of the sample is in the top ten clones.

Findings and caveats that apply to the study as a whole: When HLA alleles, especially DR and DQ, strongly co-occurred, TCR associations were difficult to assign to individual alleles. In the study, approximately 160 TCR beta chains were listed as associated with cytomegalovirus. Cytomegalovirus status was reported to be diagnosed by the classifier with high specificity and sensitivity in both the original and validation cohorts. Some IMGT-functional V segments, including TRBV6-2 and TRBV6-3, could not be told apart with the 87-base-pair reads, so those segments were excluded. A group of highly shared sequence variants was considered likely to be a technical artifact of the sequencing pipeline. The authors suggested that the approach could potentially be extended to other disease states and immunological phenotypes. Sequencing depth was assumed to be roughly uniform across donors in the presence/absence analyses, though that assumption may not hold. Compared with the roughly 670-donor mean, donors in an Asian-associated ancestry cluster had fewer N-insertions in productive TCRs, according to a later genetic analysis. Because HLA typing was unavailable for some donors at each locus, only the typed subset was used in association tests. Several of the top co-occurrence clusters appeared to be linked to parvovirus B19, influenza, CMV and Epstein-Barr virus, according to a later analysis. In a later analysis, the rate of TCR association differed among HLA loci, with DRB1 alleles having the most associated TCRs and HLA-C alleles having the fewest. This cohort had only TCR beta chains sequenced, and the lack of alpha or paired-chain data limited which features could be detected. A few of the identified cytomegalovirus-associated TCR beta chains were confirmed in vitro to be specific for cytomegalovirus antigens. V-gene and J-gene trimming of TCR beta chains was associated with a missense DCLRE1C variant in a later genetic analysis, and the association was replicated in an independent cohort. A later analysis found that HLA-associated TCR beta chains were more clonally expanded and had lower generation probabilities than equally common non-associated chains. For the cohort, immune exposure information was limited to CMV serostatus. A later analysis found that most CMV-associated TCR beta chains appeared HLA-restricted, with HLA associations seemingly driven largely by CMV exposure. Because counts were too low, roughly 18 rarely observed V segments, including chromosome 9 orphons, were left out of the earlier analysis of approximately 500 of the donors. Correlated functional status among segregating V segments might be attributable to linkage disequilibrium, but an unknown experimental factor could not be ruled out. Most TCR sequences were seen in very few donors, while some public TCRs were found in many individuals. A further reported finding was that TCR beta sequences accurately predicted the HLA-A and HLA-B alleles for most subjects in the first cohort. In a later analysis, 16,951 TCR beta sequences were associated with specific HLA alleles at a false discovery rate of 0.05. In an earlier analysis of some 540 of the donors, most TCR beta V segments appeared in productive rearrangements about 90% or about 30% of the time, broadly matching IMGT annotations.

Note on this clone: Its antigen is not yet known. The input lacks base qualities; no much larger clone sits a single base away.

From the cysteine up to the phenylalanine, the CDR3 has a length of 17 residues. Just the 51-base CDR3 DNA is kept, in frame starting at base 1. V is cut back by 0 bases and J by 10 bases, with 15 bases in the junction unmatched. CDR1 and CDR2 are read off the germline V gene as SGHRS and YFSETQ. Sequenced input: PBMCs. The receptor comes from a man aged 40-49 years in good health and CMV-seronegative. The chain couples TRBV5-1 to TRBJ1-1; the central 10 bases match TRBD1. The sequence in DNA is TGCGCCAGCAGCTTGGCGACAGGGGGCGGTGGGAGTCGAGTAGCTTTCTTT. It encodes CASSLATGGGGSRVAFF.